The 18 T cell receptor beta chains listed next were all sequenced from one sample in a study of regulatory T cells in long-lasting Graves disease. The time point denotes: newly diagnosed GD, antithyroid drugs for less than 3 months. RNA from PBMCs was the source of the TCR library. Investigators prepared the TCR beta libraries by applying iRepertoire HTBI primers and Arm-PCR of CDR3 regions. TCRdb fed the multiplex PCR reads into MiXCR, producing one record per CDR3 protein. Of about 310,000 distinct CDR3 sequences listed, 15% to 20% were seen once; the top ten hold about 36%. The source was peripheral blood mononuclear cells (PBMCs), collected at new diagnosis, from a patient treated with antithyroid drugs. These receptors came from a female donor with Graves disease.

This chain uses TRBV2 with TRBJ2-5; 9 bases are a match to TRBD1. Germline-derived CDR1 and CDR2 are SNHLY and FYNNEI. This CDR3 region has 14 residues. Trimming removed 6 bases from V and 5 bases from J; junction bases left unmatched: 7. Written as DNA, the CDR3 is TGTGCCAGCAGCCAAGGACAGGGGAAGGAGACCCAGTACTTC. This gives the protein CASSQGQGKETQYF.

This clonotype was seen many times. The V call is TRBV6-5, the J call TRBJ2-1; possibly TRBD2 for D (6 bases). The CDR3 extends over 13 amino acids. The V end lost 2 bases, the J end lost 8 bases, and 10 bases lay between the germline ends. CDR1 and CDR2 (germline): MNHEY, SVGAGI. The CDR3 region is CASSYPRRDEQFF. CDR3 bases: TGTGCCAGCAGTTACCCGAGGAGGGATGAGCAGTTCTTC.

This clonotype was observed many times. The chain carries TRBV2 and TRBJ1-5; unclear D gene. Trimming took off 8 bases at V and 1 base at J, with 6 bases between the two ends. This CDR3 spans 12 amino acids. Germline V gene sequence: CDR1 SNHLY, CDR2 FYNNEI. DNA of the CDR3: TGTGCCAGCCAAACGAGCAATCAGCCCCAGCATTTT. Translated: CASQTSNQPQHF. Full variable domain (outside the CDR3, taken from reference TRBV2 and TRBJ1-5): EPEVTQTPSHQVTQMGQEVILRCVPISNHLYFYWYRQILGQKVEFLVSFYNNEISEKSEIFDDQFSVERPDGSNFTLKIRSTKLEDSAMYFCASQTSNQPQHFGDGTRLSIL.

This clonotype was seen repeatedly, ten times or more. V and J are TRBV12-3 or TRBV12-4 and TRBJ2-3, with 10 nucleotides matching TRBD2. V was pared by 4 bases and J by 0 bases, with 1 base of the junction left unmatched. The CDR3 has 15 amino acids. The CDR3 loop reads CASSWTSGSTDTQYF. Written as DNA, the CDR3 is TGTGCCAGCAGTTGGACTAGCGGAAGCACAGATACGCAGTATTTT.

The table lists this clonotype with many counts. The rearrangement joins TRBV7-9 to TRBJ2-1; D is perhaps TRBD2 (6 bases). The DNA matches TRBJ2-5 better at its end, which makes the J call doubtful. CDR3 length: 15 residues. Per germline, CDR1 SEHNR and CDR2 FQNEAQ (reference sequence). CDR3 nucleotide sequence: TGTGCCAGCAGCCTAGACCAGGGCGGGGAAGAGACCCAGTACTTC. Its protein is CASSLDQGGEETQYF.

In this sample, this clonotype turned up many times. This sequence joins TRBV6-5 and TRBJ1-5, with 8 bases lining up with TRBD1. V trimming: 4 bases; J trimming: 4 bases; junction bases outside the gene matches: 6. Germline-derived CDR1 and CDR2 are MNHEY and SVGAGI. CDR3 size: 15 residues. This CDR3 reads CASSSTTGGNQPQHF. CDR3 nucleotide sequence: TGTGCCAGCAGTTCCACCACAGGGGGAAATCAGCCCCAGCATTTT.

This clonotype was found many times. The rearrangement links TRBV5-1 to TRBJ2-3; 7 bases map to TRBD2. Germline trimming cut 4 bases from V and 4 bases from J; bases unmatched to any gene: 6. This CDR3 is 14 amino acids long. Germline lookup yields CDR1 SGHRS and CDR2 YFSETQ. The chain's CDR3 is CASSRTSSPDTQYF. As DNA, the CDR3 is TGCGCCAGCAGCCGGACTAGTTCCCCAGATACGCAGTATTTT.

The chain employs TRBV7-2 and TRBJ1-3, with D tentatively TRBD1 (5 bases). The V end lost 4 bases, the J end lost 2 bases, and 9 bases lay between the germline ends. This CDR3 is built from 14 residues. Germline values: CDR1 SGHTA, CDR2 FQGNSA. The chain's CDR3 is CASSSRGPGNTIYF. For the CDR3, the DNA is TGTGCCAGCAGCTCCCGGGGACCTGGAAACACCATATATTTT.

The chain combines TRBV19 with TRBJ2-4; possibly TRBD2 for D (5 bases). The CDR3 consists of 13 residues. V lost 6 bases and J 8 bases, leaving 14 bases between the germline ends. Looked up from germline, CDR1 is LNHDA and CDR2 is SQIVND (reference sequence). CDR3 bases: TGTGCCAGTAGACCTACGGCCGGGGACATTCAGTACTTC. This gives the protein CASRPTAGDIQYF.

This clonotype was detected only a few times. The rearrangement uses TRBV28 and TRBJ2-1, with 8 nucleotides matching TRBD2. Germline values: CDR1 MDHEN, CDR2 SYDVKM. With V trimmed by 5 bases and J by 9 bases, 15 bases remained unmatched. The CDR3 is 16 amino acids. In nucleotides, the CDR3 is TGTGCCAGCAGTCCCACGGAGGGACTAGATTGGAGTGAGCAGTTCTTC. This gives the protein CASSPTEGLDWSEQFF.

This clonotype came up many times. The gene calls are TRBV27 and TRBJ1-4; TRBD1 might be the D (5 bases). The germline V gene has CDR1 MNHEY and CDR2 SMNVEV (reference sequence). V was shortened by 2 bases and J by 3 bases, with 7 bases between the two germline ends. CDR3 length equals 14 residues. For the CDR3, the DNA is TGTGCCAGCAGTTTAGTAGGGGCTAATGAAAAACTGTTTTTT. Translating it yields CASSLVGANEKLFF.

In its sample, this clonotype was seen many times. The CDR3: CASSYFTGSGADTQYF. The DNA for the CDR3 is TGTGCCAGCAGTTACTTTACAGGGTCCGGAGCAGATACGCAGTATTTT. This chain uses TRBV6-5 with TRBJ2-3; D is possibly TRBD1 (6 bases). CDR3 length equals 16 residues. Trimming took off 1 base at V and 4 bases at J, with 15 bases between the two ends. CDR1 and CDR2 from the germline V gene are MNHEY and SVGAGI.

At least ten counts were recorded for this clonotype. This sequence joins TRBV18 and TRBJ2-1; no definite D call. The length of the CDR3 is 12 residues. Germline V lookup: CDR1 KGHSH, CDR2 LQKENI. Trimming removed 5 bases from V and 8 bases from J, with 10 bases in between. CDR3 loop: CASSSVRDEQFF. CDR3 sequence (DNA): TGTGCCAGCTCATCTGTCCGTGATGAGCAGTTCTTC.

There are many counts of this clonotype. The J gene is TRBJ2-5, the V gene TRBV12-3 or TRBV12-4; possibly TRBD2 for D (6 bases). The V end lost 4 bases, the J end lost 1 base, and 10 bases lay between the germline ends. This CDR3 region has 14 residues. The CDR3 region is CASSSTRTQETQYF. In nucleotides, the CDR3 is TGTGCCAGCAGTTCGACTAGGACCCAAGAGACCCAGTACTTC.

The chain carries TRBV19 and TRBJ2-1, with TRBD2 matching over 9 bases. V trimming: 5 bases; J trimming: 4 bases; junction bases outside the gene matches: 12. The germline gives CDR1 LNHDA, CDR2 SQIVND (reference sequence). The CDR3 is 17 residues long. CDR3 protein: CASSGPVWTSVYNEQFF. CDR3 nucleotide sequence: TGTGCCAGTAGTGGACCGGTATGGACTAGCGTTTACAATGAGCAGTTCTTC.

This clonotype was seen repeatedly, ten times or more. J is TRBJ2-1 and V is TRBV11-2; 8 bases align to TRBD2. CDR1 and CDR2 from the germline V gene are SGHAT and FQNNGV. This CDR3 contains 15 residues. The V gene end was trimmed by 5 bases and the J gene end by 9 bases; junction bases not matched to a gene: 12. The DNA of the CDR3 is TGTGCCAGCAGCAGCTGGACTAGCTCCCATAGTGAGCAGTTCTTC. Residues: CASSSWTSSHSEQFF.

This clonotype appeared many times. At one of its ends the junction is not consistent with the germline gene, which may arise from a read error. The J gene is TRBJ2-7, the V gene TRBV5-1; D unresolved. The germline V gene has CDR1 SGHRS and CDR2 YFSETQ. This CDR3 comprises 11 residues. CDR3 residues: CASSHGGEQYF. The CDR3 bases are TGTGCCAGCAGTCACGGCGGCGAGCAGTACTTC.

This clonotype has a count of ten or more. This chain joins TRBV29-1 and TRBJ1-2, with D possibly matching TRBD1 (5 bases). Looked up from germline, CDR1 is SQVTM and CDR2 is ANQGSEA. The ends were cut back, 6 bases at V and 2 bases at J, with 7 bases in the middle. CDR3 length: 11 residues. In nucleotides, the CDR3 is TGCAGCGTCCGACAGAACTATGGCTACACCTTC. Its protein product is CSVRQNYGYTF.